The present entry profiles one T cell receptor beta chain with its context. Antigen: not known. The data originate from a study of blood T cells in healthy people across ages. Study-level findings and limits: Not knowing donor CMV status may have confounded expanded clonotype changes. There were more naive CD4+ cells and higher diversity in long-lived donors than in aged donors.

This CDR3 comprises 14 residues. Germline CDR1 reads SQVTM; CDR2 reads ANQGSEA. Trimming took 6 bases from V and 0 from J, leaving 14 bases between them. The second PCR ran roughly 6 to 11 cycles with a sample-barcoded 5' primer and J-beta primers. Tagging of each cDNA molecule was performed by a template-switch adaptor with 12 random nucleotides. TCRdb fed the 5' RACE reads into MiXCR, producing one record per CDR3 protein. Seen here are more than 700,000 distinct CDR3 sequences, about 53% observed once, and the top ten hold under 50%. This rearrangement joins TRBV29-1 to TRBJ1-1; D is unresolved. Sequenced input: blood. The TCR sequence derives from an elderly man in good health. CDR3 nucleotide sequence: TGCAGCGTCGTTCGACGGATAATGAACACTGAAGCTTTCTTT. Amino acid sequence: CSVVRRIMNTEAFF.